Listed here are 5 T cell receptor beta chains from one sample, sequenced in a study of blood T cell repertoires in COVID-19. Sequencing was performed with immunoSEQ multiplex PCR; in TCRdb, only in-frame clones are kept and a portion is missing. The sample shows 50,000 to 80,000 clones, over 60% of them seen only once. The specimen was peripheral blood. The source is a human donor in a cohort sampled during active COVID-19.

In this sample, this clone turned up a few times. This chain connects TRBV15 to TRBJ2-3, with D perhaps matching TRBD1 (6 bases). V gave up 0 bases and J gave up 6 bases, with 13 bases separating them. CDR3 length: 15 amino acids. Looked up from germline, CDR1 is LNHNV and CDR2 is YYDKDF (reference sequence). CDR3 nucleotides: TGTGCCACCAGCAGAGACTATACTCAGGGGGATACGCAGTATTTT. The encoded protein is CATSRDYTQGDTQYF.

V usage is TRBV9 and J usage is TRBJ1-6; 10 bases fit TRBD1. The trim removed 3 bases at V and 10 bases at J, leaving 10 bases unmatched. Germline V gives CDR1 SGDLS, CDR2 YYNGEE. This CDR3 contains 16 residues. The DNA of the CDR3 is TGTGCCAGCAGCGGCCGGGACAGGGGATTGGGGTCACCCCTCCACTTT. This codes for CASSGRDRGLGSPLHF. Combining the CDR3 with reference TRBV9 and TRBJ1-6 gives the whole variable domain DSGVTQTPKHLITATGQRVTLRCSPRSGDLSVYWYQQSLDQGLQFLIQYYNGEERAKGNILERFSAQQFPDLHSELNLSSLELGDSALYFCASSGRDRGLGSPLHFGNGTRLTVT.

The chain couples TRBV5-6 to TRBJ2-7; unclear D gene. V was trimmed by 2 bases and J by 4 bases, leaving 7 bases between them. From germline, CDR1 is SGHDT and CDR2 YYEEEE. This CDR3 comprises 12 residues. The CDR3 spells CASSLSDYEQYF. DNA for the CDR3: TGTGCCAGCAGCTTAAGCGATTACGAGCAGTACTTC.

The V gene is TRBV7-3, the J gene TRBJ2-2; 9 positions match TRBD1. The CDR3 covers 15 residues. Trimming removed 5 bases from V and 3 bases from J; junction bases left unmatched: 4. Germline values: CDR1 SGHTA, CDR2 FQGTGA. The CDR3 protein is CASSRTGADTGELFF. The CDR3 DNA reads as TGTGCCAGCAGCCGGACAGGGGCGGACACCGGGGAGCTGTTTTTT.

The chain couples TRBV28 to TRBJ2-1; a weak D match, TRBD2 (5 bases). With 5 bases removed from V and 7 bases from J, the gap between germline ends came to 21 bases. This CDR3 has 16 amino acids. Germline V gene data show CDR1 as MDHEN and CDR2 as SYDVKM. CDR3 protein: CASSPYVGAGGNEQFF. The CDR3 DNA follows: TGTGCCAGCAGTCCTTATGTAGGCGCGGGTGGGAATGAGCAGTTCTTC.